The rows below give T cell receptor beta chains drawn from one sample of a study of blood T cell repertoires in COVID-19. The assay was immunoSEQ multiplex PCR, and TCRdb's table has in-frame clones only and misses some. In the table there are about 270,000 clones, 65% to 90% of which are singletons. The source material was peripheral blood. The receptor set was obtained from an older woman with active or convalescent COVID-19. Each CDR3 is given with its conserved first and last residue. D genes are given only for firm matches. Rows give clone size only sometimes, using once, few, many, or a class for an expanded clone.

D gene: NA
J gene: TRBJ2-7
V gene: TRBV7-2
clone size: NA
CDR3 protein: CASSLNYPYEQYF
CDR3 DNA: TGTGCCAGCAGCTTAAACTATCCCTACGAGCAGTACTTC

D gene: NA
J gene: TRBJ2-7
V gene: TRBV11-2
clone size: NA
CDR3 protein: CASSTRETAGQYF
CDR3 DNA: TGTGCCAGCAGCACCCGAGAGACAGCCGGGCAGTACTTC

D gene: TRBD1
J gene: TRBJ2-1
V gene: TRBV29-1
clone size: NA
CDR3 protein: CSVGTGGARNEQFF
CDR3 DNA: TGCAGCGTTGGGACAGGGGGAGCGAGAAATGAGCAGTTCTTC

D gene: NA
J gene: TRBJ1-1
V gene: TRBV6-5
clone size: once
CDR3 protein: CASQVSYYTEAFF
CDR3 DNA: TGTGCCAGCCAGGTCTCCTATTACACTGAAGCTTTCTTT

D gene: TRBD1
J gene: TRBJ2-3
V gene: TRBV19
clone size: NA
CDR3 protein: CASSGPQGGTDTQYF
CDR3 DNA: TGTGCCAGTAGTGGTCCACAGGGGGGCACAGATACGCAGTATTTT

D gene: NA
J gene: TRBJ1-2
V gene: TRBV11-2
clone size: NA
CDR3 protein: CASSLDRGGNYGYTF
CDR3 DNA: TGTGCCAGCAGCTTAGATCGGGGGGGGAACTATGGCTACACCTTC

D gene: NA
J gene: TRBJ1-5
V gene: TRBV28
clone size: few
CDR3 protein: CASSSLGRNQPQHF
CDR3 DNA: TGTGCCAGCAGTTCCCTCGGTCGTAATCAGCCCCAGCATTTT

D gene: NA
J gene: TRBJ1-4
V gene: TRBV27
clone size: NA
CDR3 protein: CASSPSPGKGEKLFF
CDR3 DNA: TGTGCCAGCAGTCCCTCTCCAGGGAAAGGTGAAAAACTGTTTTTT

D gene: NA
J gene: TRBJ1-2
V gene: TRBV2
clone size: NA
CDR3 protein: CASSESQYGYTF
CDR3 DNA: TGTGCCAGCAGTGAATCACAGTATGGCTACACCTTC

D gene: TRBD1
J gene: TRBJ1-1
V gene: TRBV6-6
clone size: NA
CDR3 protein: CASSPKSVGGALAFF
CDR3 DNA: TGTGCCAGCAGCCCCAAATCCGTAGGGGGCGCGTTAGCTTTCTTT

D gene: TRBD1
J gene: TRBJ2-2
V gene: TRBV11-3
clone size: NA
CDR3 protein: CASSGWTGVTGELFF
CDR3 DNA: TGTGCCAGCAGCGGATGGACAGGGGTCACCGGGGAGCTGTTTTTT

D gene: TRBD1
J gene: TRBJ2-1
V gene: TRBV2
clone size: NA
CDR3 protein: CASREAQGEKQFF
CDR3 DNA: TGTGCCAGCAGAGAGGCACAGGGGGAGAAACAGTTCTTC

D gene: TRBD2
J gene: TRBJ2-1
V gene: TRBV6-5
clone size: NA
CDR3 protein: CASSRGVDNEQFF
CDR3 DNA: TGTGCCAGCAGCCGGGGGGTCGACAATGAGCAGTTCTTC

D gene: TRBD2
J gene: TRBJ2-2
V gene: TRBV9
clone size: NA
CDR3 protein: CASSVAGAGAGELFF
CDR3 DNA: TGTGCCAGCAGCGTAGCCGGGGCGGGGGCCGGGGAGCTGTTTTTT

D gene: TRBD2
J gene: TRBJ2-2
V gene: TRBV9
clone size: once
CDR3 protein: CASSGRLAGGPAGELFF
CDR3 DNA: TGTGCCAGCAGCGGCCGACTAGCGGGGGGCCCGGCCGGGGAGCTGTTTTTT

D gene: NA
J gene: TRBJ1-2
V gene: TRBV13
clone size: once
CDR3 protein: CASSSSQLQGSGYTF
CDR3 DNA: TGTGCCAGCAGCTCCAGCCAATTACAGGGATCTGGCTACACCTTC

D gene: TRBD2
J gene: TRBJ2-7
V gene: TRBV6-6
clone size: NA
CDR3 protein: CASTPRLAGDYEQYF
CDR3 DNA: TGTGCCAGCACCCCCCGGCTAGCGGGGGACTACGAGCAGTACTTC

D gene: NA
J gene: TRBJ1-1
V gene: TRBV11-2
clone size: NA
CDR3 protein: CASSQASGGGNTEAFF
CDR3 DNA: TGTGCCAGCAGCCAGGCGAGCGGAGGCGGAAACACTGAAGCTTTCTTT

D gene: TRBD2
J gene: TRBJ2-2
V gene: TRBV4-1
clone size: NA
CDR3 protein: CASSQDSSGGRELFF
CDR3 DNA: TGCGCCAGCAGCCAAGATAGTAGCGGGGGCCGGGAGCTGTTTTTT

D gene: NA
J gene: TRBJ2-7
V gene: TRBV9
clone size: NA
CDR3 protein: CASSVSLASNEQYF
CDR3 DNA: TGTGCCAGCAGCGTCTCCCTTGCATCTAACGAGCAGTACTTC

D gene: NA
J gene: TRBJ1-1
V gene: TRBV7-9
clone size: NA
CDR3 protein: CASSTTGIEAFF
CDR3 DNA: TGTGCCAGCAGCACAACAGGGATTGAAGCTTTCTTT

D gene: TRBD2
J gene: TRBJ2-3
V gene: TRBV4-3
clone size: NA
CDR3 protein: CASSQIGTSNTQYF
CDR3 DNA: TGCGCCAGCAGCCAGATAGGGACTAGCAATACGCAGTATTTT

D gene: TRBD1
J gene: TRBJ2-3
V gene: TRBV9
clone size: many
CDR3 protein: CASSAGQGPDTQYF
CDR3 DNA: TGTGCCAGCAGCGCAGGACAGGGTCCAGATACGCAGTATTTT

D gene: TRBD1
J gene: TRBJ1-5
V gene: TRBV6-6
clone size: NA
CDR3 protein: CASSPTGGQPQHF
CDR3 DNA: TGTGCCAGCAGTCCGACAGGGGGTCAGCCCCAGCATTTT

D gene: NA
J gene: TRBJ2-3
V gene: TRBV5-6
clone size: NA
CDR3 protein: CASSLPNRVGSTDTQYF
CDR3 DNA: TGTGCCAGCAGCTTGCCTAACAGGGTCGGCAGCACAGATACGCAGTATTTT

D gene: TRBD1
J gene: TRBJ2-2
V gene: TRBV27
clone size: NA
CDR3 protein: CATRPGTGNTGELFF
CDR3 DNA: TGTGCCACCAGACCCGGGACAGGAAACACCGGGGAGCTGTTTTTT

D gene: NA
J gene: TRBJ1-5
V gene: TRBV4-3
clone size: few
CDR3 protein: CASSQERWESGNQPQHF
CDR3 DNA: TGCGCCAGCAGCCAAGAAAGGTGGGAGAGTGGCAATCAGCCCCAGCATTTT

D gene: TRBD1
J gene: TRBJ1-1
V gene: TRBV25-1
clone size: NA
CDR3 protein: CASSDTGVGTEAFF
CDR3 DNA: TGTGCCAGCAGTGATACAGGGGTAGGGACTGAAGCTTTCTTT

D gene: NA
J gene: TRBJ1-3
V gene: TRBV4-2
clone size: NA
CDR3 protein: CASSQDGVWGAGNTIYF
CDR3 DNA: TGTGCCAGCAGCCAAGATGGGGTGTGGGGGGCTGGAAACACCATATATTTT

D gene: TRBD1
J gene: TRBJ1-2
V gene: TRBV7-9
clone size: NA
CDR3 protein: CASSLPRGSPNYGYTF
CDR3 DNA: TGTGCCAGCAGCTTACCCAGGGGGAGCCCTAACTATGGCTACACCTTC

D gene: TRBD2
J gene: TRBJ2-2
V gene: TRBV7-9
clone size: NA
CDR3 protein: CASSSASGHTGELFF
CDR3 DNA: TGTGCCAGCAGCTCGGCTAGCGGGCACACCGGGGAGCTGTTTTTT

D gene: NA
J gene: TRBJ1-6
V gene: TRBV6-1
clone size: NA
CDR3 protein: CASTQGSYNSPLHF
CDR3 DNA: TGTGCCAGCACACAGGGCTCCTATAATTCACCCCTCCACTTT

D gene: NA
J gene: TRBJ1-4
V gene: TRBV4-3
clone size: once
CDR3 protein: CASSQDWRDLSEKLFF
CDR3 DNA: TGCGCCAGCAGCCAAGATTGGCGGGACTTGAGTGAAAAACTGTTTTTT

D gene: NA
J gene: TRBJ1-1
V gene: TRBV28
clone size: NA
CDR3 protein: CASSFTPGGAFF
CDR3 DNA: TGTGCCAGCAGTTTTACGCCGGGAGGGGCTTTCTTT

D gene: TRBD1
J gene: TRBJ1-5
V gene: TRBV2
clone size: NA
CDR3 protein: CASSPGTGRPQPQHF
CDR3 DNA: TGTGCCAGCAGTCCCGGGACAGGGAGACCTCAGCCCCAGCATTTT

D gene: NA
J gene: TRBJ1-1
V gene: TRBV11-3
clone size: NA
CDR3 protein: CASSRRDNGEAFF
CDR3 DNA: TGTGCCAGCAGCCGACGGGACAACGGTGAAGCTTTCTTT

D gene: NA
J gene: TRBJ2-7
V gene: TRBV9
clone size: NA
CDR3 protein: CATGKSHYPILKEQYF
CDR3 DNA: TGTGCCACCGGTAAGAGCCACTACCCCATATTGAAGGAGCAGTACTTC

D gene: TRBD1
J gene: TRBJ1-5
V gene: TRBV6-7
clone size: NA
CDR3 protein: CASSYGTGSNQPQHF
CDR3 DNA: TGTGCCAGCAGTTACGGGACAGGTAGCAATCAGCCCCAGCATTTT

D gene: TRBD1
J gene: TRBJ2-1
V gene: TRBV11-3
clone size: NA
CDR3 protein: CASSLGQGRNNEQFF
CDR3 DNA: TGTGCCAGCAGCTTAGGACAGGGGAGGAACAATGAGCAGTTCTTC

D gene: NA
J gene: TRBJ1-2
V gene: TRBV10-3
clone size: NA
CDR3 protein: CAISESRFNYGYTF
CDR3 DNA: TGTGCCATCAGTGAGTCTCGGTTTAACTATGGCTACACCTTC

D gene: NA
J gene: TRBJ1-3
V gene: TRBV5-5
clone size: many
CDR3 protein: CASSVYSGNTIYF
CDR3 DNA: TGTGCCAGCAGCGTATACTCTGGAAACACCATATATTTT